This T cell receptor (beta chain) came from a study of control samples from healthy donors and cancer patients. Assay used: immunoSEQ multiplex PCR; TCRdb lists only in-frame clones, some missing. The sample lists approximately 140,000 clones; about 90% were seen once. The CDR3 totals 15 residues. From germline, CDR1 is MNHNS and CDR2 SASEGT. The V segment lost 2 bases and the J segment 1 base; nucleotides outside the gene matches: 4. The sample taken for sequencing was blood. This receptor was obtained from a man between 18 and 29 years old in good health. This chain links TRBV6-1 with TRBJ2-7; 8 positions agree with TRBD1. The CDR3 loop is CASSEFDRGSYEQYF. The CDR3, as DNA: TGTGCCAGCAGTGAATTCGACAGGGGTTCCTACGAGCAGTACTTC.